These T cell receptor beta chains were read from a single sample in a study of T cells in Graves' hyperthyroidism and ophthalmopathy. TCRdb used MiXCR to reprocess the multiplex PCR reads, holding one entry per CDR3 protein. The sample has 250,000 to 300,000 distinct CDR3 sequences; about 15% are singletons. Sequences were obtained from blood. Receptors were obtained from a woman aged 40 to 49 with Graves' hyperthyroidism that later progressed to Graves' ophthalmopathy. CDR3s include the opening cysteine and the closing phenylalanine or tryptophan. The order of the fields is V gene, D gene, J gene, clone size, CDR3 DNA, CDR3 protein. A D gene is named only where the DNA matches it firmly. Some rows have no size entry. The others give once, few or many, or a class for an expanded clone.

TRBV2,TRBD1,TRBJ2-3,few,TGTGCCACCAGTCAGGGGGCATTGGTAGATACGCAGTATTTT,CATSQGALVDTQYF
TRBV20-1,TRBD2,TRBJ2-1,few,TGCAGTGCTAGAACCAGCGGGGACTACAATGAGCAGTTCTTC,CSARTSGDYNEQFF
TRBV7-3,NA,TRBJ2-7,many,TGTGCCAGCAGCTTAAGGTCAGGTCCGTCCTACGAGCAGTACTTC,CASSLRSGPSYEQYF
TRBV27,NA,TRBJ1-5,many,TGTGCCAGCAGTCCACAGGGCTCCAATCAGCCCCAGCATTTT,CASSPQGSNQPQHF
TRBV11-1,NA,TRBJ2-5,many,TGTGCCAGCAGCTTAGCGGTCACACAAGAGACCCAGTACTTC,CASSLAVTQETQYF
TRBV28,NA,TRBJ2-1,many,TGTGCCAGCAGTTTCGTACTAGCAGGAAATGAGCAGTTCTTC,CASSFVLAGNEQFF
TRBV9,NA,TRBJ1-2,many,TGTGCCAGCAGCGTAGACCAGGGGAACTATGGCTACACCTTC,CASSVDQGNYGYTF
TRBV4-1,TRBD2,TRBJ2-1,NA,TGCGCCAGCAGCGATACCCTAGCGGGAGTGGGAAATGAGCAGTTCTTC,CASSDTLAGVGNEQFF
TRBV12-3/TRBV12-4,TRBD1,TRBJ2-1,many,TGTGCCAGCAGTTTCCCACGGGACCGGACAGGGGGGCATGAGCAGTTCTTC,CASSFPRDRTGGHEQFF
TRBV6-1,NA,TRBJ2-1,many,TGTGCCAGCAGCAGGGGGGAGGCTGAGCAGTTCTTC,CASSRGEAEQFF
TRBV27,TRBD1,TRBJ1-1,NA,TGTGCCAGCAGTTTAAAAGGGGGCGCAGGCACTGAAGCTTTCTTT,CASSLKGGAGTEAFF
TRBV11-1,NA,TRBJ1-2,NA,TGTGCCAGCAGCTTAGGTCCAGACTCCTATGGCCACACCTTC,CASSLGPDSYGHTF
TRBV20-1,NA,TRBJ1-1,many,TGCAGGGCGGCAGCCGGCACTGAAGCTTTCTTT,CRAAAGTEAFF
TRBV28,NA,TRBJ1-5,many,TGTGCCAGCAGTTTATACACACCCGGGCACGGAGGTCAGCCCCAGCATTTT,CASSLYTPGHGGQPQHF
TRBV30,NA,TRBJ2-6,NA,TGTGCCTGGAGTCTCTCGACTGGGGCCAACGTCCTGACTTTC,CAWSLSTGANVLTF
TRBV3-1,TRBD1,TRBJ1-2,NA,TGTGCCAGCAGCTTCAACAGGGGCGTCGGTGGCTACACCTTC,CASSFNRGVGGYTF
TRBV4-1,TRBD2,TRBJ2-3,many,TGCGCCAGCAGCCTCATGACCGGGAGGGATGCAGATACGCAGTATTTT,CASSLMTGRDADTQYF
TRBV28,TRBD1,TRBJ2-3,many,TGTGCCAACGCCCCCAGCCCGGGACAGGGGGCGTGGGGCACTCCCACAGATACGCAGTATTTT,CANAPSPGQGAWGTPTDTQYF
TRBV9,TRBD1,TRBJ1-5,many,TGTGCCAGCAGCGTAGGGGGACAGGGTGGACAGCCCCAGCATTTT,CASSVGGQGGQPQHF
TRBV20-1,TRBD2,TRBJ2-1,many,TGCAGTGCCCCCCCGGGAACTAGCGGGAGAAATGAGCAGTTCTTC,CSAPPGTSGRNEQFF